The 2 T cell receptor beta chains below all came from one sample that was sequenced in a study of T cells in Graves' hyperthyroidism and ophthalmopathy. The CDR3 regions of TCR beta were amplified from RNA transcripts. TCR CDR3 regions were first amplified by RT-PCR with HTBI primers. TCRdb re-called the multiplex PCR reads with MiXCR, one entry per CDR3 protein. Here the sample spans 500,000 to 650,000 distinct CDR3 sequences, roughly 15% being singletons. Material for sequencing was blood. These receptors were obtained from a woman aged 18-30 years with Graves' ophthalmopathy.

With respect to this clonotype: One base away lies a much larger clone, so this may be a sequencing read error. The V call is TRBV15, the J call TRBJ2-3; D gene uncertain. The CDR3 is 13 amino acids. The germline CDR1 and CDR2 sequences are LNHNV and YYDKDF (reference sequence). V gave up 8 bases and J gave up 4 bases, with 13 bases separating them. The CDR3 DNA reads TGTGCCACCGGTCCGACACGGCCAGATACGCAGTATTTT. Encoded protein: CATGPTRPDTQYF.

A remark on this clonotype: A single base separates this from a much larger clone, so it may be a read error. Here the CDR3 reads CAPGGWGQPQHF. In DNA, the CDR3 is TGTGCCCCAGGGGGTTGGGGGCAGCCCCAGCATTTT. The gene calls are TRBV30 and TRBJ1-5, with 7 bases that match TRBD1. Looked up from germline, CDR1 is GTSNPN and CDR2 is SVGIG (reference sequence). This CDR3 contains 12 residues. Unmatched junction bases numbered 8, after V lost 8 bases and J lost 7 bases. Combining the CDR3 with reference TRBV30 and TRBJ1-5 gives the whole variable domain SQTIHQWPATLVQPVGSPLSLECTVEGTSNPNLYWYRQAAGRGLQLLFYSVGIGQISSEVPQNLSASRPQDRQFILSSKKLLLSDSGFYLCAPGGWGQPQHFGDGTRLSIL.